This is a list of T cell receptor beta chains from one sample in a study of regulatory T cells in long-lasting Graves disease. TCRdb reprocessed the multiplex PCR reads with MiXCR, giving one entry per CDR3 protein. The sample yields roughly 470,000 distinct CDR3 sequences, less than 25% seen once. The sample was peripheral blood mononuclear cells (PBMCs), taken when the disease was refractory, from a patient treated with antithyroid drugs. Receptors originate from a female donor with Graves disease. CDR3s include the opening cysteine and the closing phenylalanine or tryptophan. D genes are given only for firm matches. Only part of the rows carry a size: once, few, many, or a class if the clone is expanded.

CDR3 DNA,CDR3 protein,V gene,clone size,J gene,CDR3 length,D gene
TGTGCCAGCAGAGGTTCAGAGAGTGCTAATGAAAAACTGTTTTTT,CASRGSESANEKLFF,TRBV2,many,TRBJ1-4,15,-
TGTGCCAGCAGCTTAAGGGACAGGGGTCCCTACAATGAGCAGTTCTTC,CASSLRDRGPYNEQFF,TRBV7-2,-,TRBJ2-1,16,TRBD1
TGTGCCAGCAGACCCGGGACAGGGATCTCCTACGAGCAGTACTTC,CASRPGTGISYEQYF,TRBV27,many,TRBJ2-7,15,TRBD1
TGTGCCAGCAGCTTGGAAGGGGACAGGGCCTACGAGCAGTACTTC,CASSLEGDRAYEQYF,TRBV7-9,few,TRBJ2-7,15,TRBD1
TGTGCCAGCTCACCACAGGAGACAGGGCTGGCGGAAAAACTGTTTTTT,CASSPQETGLAEKLFF,TRBV18,-,TRBJ1-4,16,TRBD1
TGTGCCAGCAGTGATTTCAGGGGGGGAGTTGATAATGAGCAGTTCTTC,CASSDFRGGVDNEQFF,TRBV28,-,TRBJ2-1,16,-
TGTGCCAGCAGCTCGTCTGTTGGGGGAGGGACCTACAATGAGCAGTTCTTC,CASSSSVGGGTYNEQFF,TRBV28,-,TRBJ2-1,17,TRBD2
TGCGCCAGCAGCCGGGCCCTAACCGGGACTTACACCGGGGAGCTGTTTTTT,CASSRALTGTYTGELFF,TRBV4-3,-,TRBJ2-2,17,-
TGTGCCAGCAGCTCGTTTAGCGGGAGAGGGGAGACCCAGTACTTC,CASSSFSGRGETQYF,TRBV7-3,many,TRBJ2-5,15,TRBD2
TGTGCCAGCAGCTTGGGACGGGATCCCCCCGGGGAGCTGTTTTTT,CASSLGRDPPGELFF,TRBV5-6,-,TRBJ2-2,15,-
TGTGCCAGCAGATGGGGACTAGCGGAAGTTTACCAAGAGACCCAGTACTTC,CASRWGLAEVYQETQYF,TRBV28,-,TRBJ2-5,17,TRBD2
TGTGCCAGCAGCTTTCCTAGCGAGGACGAGCAGTACTTC,CASSFPSEDEQYF,TRBV5-4,-,TRBJ2-7,13,-
TGTGCCAGCACCAACGGGGTTTACAATGAGCAGTTCTTC,CASTNGVYNEQFF,TRBV27,few,TRBJ2-1,13,-
TGCAGCGCTACTTTCGTGAACACCGGGGAGCTGTTTTTT,CSATFVNTGELFF,TRBV29-1,many,TRBJ2-2,13,-
TGTGCCAGCAGCTTAGTTATAAATGAGCAGTTCTTC,CASSLVINEQFF,TRBV7-9,few,TRBJ2-1,12,-
TGTGCCACCAGTGATTGGTCGATGGCCTACACCTTC,CATSDWSMAYTF,TRBV24-1,many,TRBJ1-2,12,-
TGTGCCAGCAGCCCAGTCGTCGCTACTAGCACAGATACGCAGTATTTT,CASSPVVATSTDTQYF,TRBV6-2/TRBV6-3,-,TRBJ2-3,16,-
TGCAGTGCTCCCAAGCCGGGACAGGGCACTGAAGCTTTCTTT,CSAPKPGQGTEAFF,TRBV20-1,many,TRBJ1-1,14,TRBD1
TGTGCCAGCAGCTTAGGACTCCAGGGGGATCAGCCCCAGCATTTT,CASSLGLQGDQPQHF,TRBV7-8,-,TRBJ1-5,15,TRBD1
TGTGCCAGCGGCGGACAGGTGATCTCCTATAATTCACCCCTCCACTTT,CASGGQVISYNSPLHF,TRBV27,-,TRBJ1-6,16,TRBD1
TGTGCCAGCATATGGGGACAGGCGAACACCGGGGAGCTGTTTTTT,CASIWGQANTGELFF,TRBV6-1,many,TRBJ2-2,15,TRBD1
TGTGCCAGCAGTGAACTAGCGGGACTTCAGTACTTC,CASSELAGLQYF,TRBV6-1,-,TRBJ2-4,12,TRBD2
TGTGCCAGCAGTTACTCGGCCTCGACGAGACCCTACGAGCAGTACTTC,CASSYSASTRPYEQYF,TRBV6-2/TRBV6-3,many,TRBJ2-7,16,-
TGTGCCAGCAGGACGGGAGGGCTTAATGGGGCCAACGCCCTGACTTTC,CASRTGGLNGANALTF,TRBV28,few,TRBJ2-6,16,TRBD2
TGTGCCAGCAGTTATGGTCAGGGTGGCCGAAACATTCAGTACTTC,CASSYGQGGRNIQYF,TRBV6-2/TRBV6-3,many,TRBJ2-4,15,-
TGTGCCAGCAGTGAAGCCGGGGGGGAGTATCAGCCCCAGCATTTT,CASSEAGGEYQPQHF,TRBV6-1,-,TRBJ1-5,15,-
TGCAGTGCTCTGGACAGCACCGGGGAGCTGTTTTTT,CSALDSTGELFF,TRBV20-1,few,TRBJ2-2,12,-
TGCAGCGTTGGAAGCGGGTCACCGACGGCAGATACGCAGTATTTT,CSVGSGSPTADTQYF,TRBV29-1,few,TRBJ2-3,15,-
TGTGCCAGCAGCCAAACTCGGGGTCTTCGGTTCTTC,CASSQTRGLRFF,TRBV11-2,once,TRBJ2-1,12,-
TGTGCCAGCAGCTTGGACCCCTCGGTGAAAGGCACTGAAGCTTTCTTT,CASSLDPSVKGTEAFF,TRBV5-4,-,TRBJ1-1,16,-
TGTGCCATCAGTGAGTCGGGACTAGCGTACCAAGAGACCCAGTACTTC,CAISESGLAYQETQYF,TRBV10-3,many,TRBJ2-5,16,TRBD2
TGTGCCAGCAGTTCCCGTATACAGGGCGGTGAAAAACTGTTTTTT,CASSSRIQGGEKLFF,TRBV12-3/TRBV12-4,many,TRBJ1-4,15,-
TGTGCCAGCAGTCCCCTTACAAGCTACGAGCAGTACTTC,CASSPLTSYEQYF,TRBV28,-,TRBJ2-7,13,-
TGCGCCAGCAGCGAGGGACTTGGGGAGTACTTC,CASSEGLGEYF,TRBV5-1,-,TRBJ2-7,11,-
TGTGCCAGCAGTTTTGGGGCAGGGGGCGCATCTGCGGAGACCCAGTACTTC,CASSFGAGGASAETQYF,TRBV12-3/TRBV12-4,many,TRBJ2-5,17,TRBD1
TGTGCCAGCAGCCCGGTGCAAGAGCACTCTGGAAACACCATATATTTT,CASSPVQEHSGNTIYF,TRBV7-6,-,TRBJ1-3,16,-
TGTGCCACTACGAGGGGAGAGCAGTACTTC,CATTRGEQYF,TRBV6-1,-,TRBJ2-7,10,-
TGCAGTGCTAGTGACTACGGAAATATAGATACGCAGTATTTT,CSASDYGNIDTQYF,TRBV20-1,-,TRBJ2-3,14,-
TGTGCCAGCCGCCTCCGGCGGGGGAGCGACTACGAGCAGTACTTC,CASRLRRGSDYEQYF,TRBV12-3/TRBV12-4,many,TRBJ2-7,15,TRBD2
TGTGCCAGCAACCCACAGGAAGGGAATGAAAAACTGTTTTTT,CASNPQEGNEKLFF,TRBV12-3/TRBV12-4,many,TRBJ1-4,14,-
TGTGCCAGCAGTTACAGTCCCCTCAAACAGGGCTGGACTGACGAGCAGTACTTC,CASSYSPLKQGWTDEQYF,TRBV6-2/TRBV6-3,many,TRBJ2-7,18,-
TGTGCCAGCAGCCGGACAGCCAACGAAGCTTTCTTT,CASSRTANEAFF,TRBV5-8,-,TRBJ1-1,12,-
TGTGCCAGCAGGGGACAGCACTATGGCTACACCTTC,CASRGQHYGYTF,TRBV2,many,TRBJ1-2,12,TRBD1
TGCGCCAGCAGGTCCGGGACAGGGTGGACTGAAGCTTTCTTT,CASRSGTGWTEAFF,TRBV5-1,-,TRBJ1-1,14,TRBD1
TGTGCCAGCAGCCCTCGACAGATGTGGAACACTGAAGCTTTCTTT,CASSPRQMWNTEAFF,TRBV9,many,TRBJ1-1,15,-
TGTGCCAGCAGCTCCCCTTGGACAGGGGGTTCCCCAGAGCAGTACTTC,CASSSPWTGGSPEQYF,TRBV7-9,-,TRBJ2-7,16,TRBD1
TGCAGTGGTAAAGAACCGGGGACCTACTATGGCTACACCTTC,CSGKEPGTYYGYTF,TRBV20-1,-,TRBJ1-2,14,-
TGTGCCAGCAGTTACGGGGACTCCCTAGGTCCACAAGAGACCCAGTACTTC,CASSYGDSLGPQETQYF,TRBV6-2/TRBV6-3,-,TRBJ2-5,17,-
TGCAGTGCTAGAGGGGGGGGGGGGAATCAGCCCCAGCATTTT,CSARGGGGNQPQHF,TRBV20-1,few,TRBJ1-5,14,-
TGTGCCAGCAGCTCCGGACCAACCGGGGAGCTGTTTTTT,CASSSGPTGELFF,TRBV7-2,few,TRBJ2-2,13,-
TGTGCCAGCAGCCCCGTAGTCAGGAAGAGCATTCAGTACTTC,CASSPVVRKSIQYF,TRBV7-9,few,TRBJ2-4,14,-
TGCAGCGTTGAAGAATTGCCAGGGGAACTGTTTTTT,CSVEELPGELFF,TRBV29-1,-,TRBJ2-2,12,-
TGCAGTGTTAAGGGGGGGGAATCCTACGGGCAGTACTTC,CSVKGGESYGQYF,TRBV20-1,few,TRBJ2-7,13,-
TGTGCCATCAGTGAGTTGCTTGCTGGCTACACCTTC,CAISELLAGYTF,TRBV10-3,-,TRBJ1-2,12,-
TGTGCCAGTAGTGTGGGACCCGGAAACACCATATATTTT,CASSVGPGNTIYF,TRBV19,-,TRBJ1-3,13,-
TGTGCCAGCAGACAGGGTTCTGGAAACACCATATATTTT,CASRQGSGNTIYF,TRBV7-9,few,TRBJ1-3,13,-
TGTGCCACCCGACTAGCTTCGGGAGAGCAGTACTTC,CATRLASGEQYF,TRBV12-3/TRBV12-4,many,TRBJ2-7,12,TRBD2
TGTGCCAGTATAGCGTATTTGGCAGATACGCAGTATTTT,CASIAYLADTQYF,TRBV2,-,TRBJ2-3,13,-
TGTGCCAGCAGCCCAGTGACTAGCGGGATCTCTAGCGAGCAGTACTTC,CASSPVTSGISSEQYF,TRBV7-9,few,TRBJ2-7,16,TRBD2
TGTGCCAGCAGCTTTTCAGAAAGCGGGAGCTGGGAGCAGTACTTC,CASSFSESGSWEQYF,TRBV7-9,few,TRBJ2-7,15,TRBD2